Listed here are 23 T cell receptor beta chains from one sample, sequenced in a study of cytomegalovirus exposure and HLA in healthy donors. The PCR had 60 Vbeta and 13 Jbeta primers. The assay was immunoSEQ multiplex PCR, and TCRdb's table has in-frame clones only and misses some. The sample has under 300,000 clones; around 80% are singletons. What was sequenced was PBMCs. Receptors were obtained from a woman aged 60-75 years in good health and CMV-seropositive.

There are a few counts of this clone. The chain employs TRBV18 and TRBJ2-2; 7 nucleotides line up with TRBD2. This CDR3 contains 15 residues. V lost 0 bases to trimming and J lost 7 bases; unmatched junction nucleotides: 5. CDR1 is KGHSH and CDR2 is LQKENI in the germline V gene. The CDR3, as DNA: TGTGCCAGCTCACCACCTCAGGGAGGGATCGGGGAGCTGTTTTTT. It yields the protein CASSPPQGGIGELFF.

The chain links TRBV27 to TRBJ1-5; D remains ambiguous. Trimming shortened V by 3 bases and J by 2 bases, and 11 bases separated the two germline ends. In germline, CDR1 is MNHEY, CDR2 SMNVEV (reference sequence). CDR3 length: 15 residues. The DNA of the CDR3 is TGTGCCAGCAGTTTCAATCTAGGCGGCAATCAGCCCCAGCATTTT. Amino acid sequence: CASSFNLGGNQPQHF.

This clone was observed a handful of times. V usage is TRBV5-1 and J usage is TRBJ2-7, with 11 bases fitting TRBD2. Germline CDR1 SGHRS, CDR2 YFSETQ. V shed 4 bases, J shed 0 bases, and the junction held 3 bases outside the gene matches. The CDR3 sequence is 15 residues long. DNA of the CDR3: TGCGCCAGCAGCAAACTAGCGGGGGACTCCTACGAGCAGTACTTC. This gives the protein CASSKLAGDSYEQYF.

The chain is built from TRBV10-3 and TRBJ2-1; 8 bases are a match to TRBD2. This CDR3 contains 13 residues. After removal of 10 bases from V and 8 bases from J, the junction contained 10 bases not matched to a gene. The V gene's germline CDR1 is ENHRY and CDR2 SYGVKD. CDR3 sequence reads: CATVREGVHEQFF. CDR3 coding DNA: TGTGCCACGGTCCGGGAGGGAGTCCATGAGCAGTTCTTC.

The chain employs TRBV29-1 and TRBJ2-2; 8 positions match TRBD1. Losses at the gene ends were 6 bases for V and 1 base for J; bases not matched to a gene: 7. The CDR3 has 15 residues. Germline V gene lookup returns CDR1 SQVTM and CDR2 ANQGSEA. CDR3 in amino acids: CSVAGGVRNTGELFF. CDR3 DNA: TGCAGCGTCGCAGGGGGCGTTCGGAACACCGGGGAGCTGTTTTTT.

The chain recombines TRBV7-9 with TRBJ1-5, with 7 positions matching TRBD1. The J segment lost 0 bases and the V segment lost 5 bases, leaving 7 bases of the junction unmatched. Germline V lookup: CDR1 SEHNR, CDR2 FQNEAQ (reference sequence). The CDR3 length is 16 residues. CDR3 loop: CASSQQDRNSNQPQHF. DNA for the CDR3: TGTGCCAGCAGCCAACAGGACAGGAATAGCAATCAGCCCCAGCATTTT.

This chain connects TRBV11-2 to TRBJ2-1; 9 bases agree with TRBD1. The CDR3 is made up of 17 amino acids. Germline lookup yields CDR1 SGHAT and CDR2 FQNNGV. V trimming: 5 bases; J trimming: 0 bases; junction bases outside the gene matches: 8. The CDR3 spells CASSPAGTGPSYNEQFF. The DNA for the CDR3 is TGTGCCAGCAGCCCCGCCGGGACAGGGCCCTCCTACAATGAGCAGTTCTTC.

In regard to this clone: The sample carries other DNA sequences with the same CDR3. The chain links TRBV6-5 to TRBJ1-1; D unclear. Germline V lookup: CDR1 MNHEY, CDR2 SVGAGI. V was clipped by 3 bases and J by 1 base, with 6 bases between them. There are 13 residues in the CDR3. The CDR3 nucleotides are TGTGCCAGCAGTTATCGGGGGAACACTGAAGCTTTCTTT. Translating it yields CASSYRGNTEAFF.

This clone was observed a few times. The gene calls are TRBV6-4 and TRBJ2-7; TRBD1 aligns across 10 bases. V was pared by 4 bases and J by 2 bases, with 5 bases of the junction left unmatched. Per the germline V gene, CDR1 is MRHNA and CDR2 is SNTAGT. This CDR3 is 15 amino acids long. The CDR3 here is CASSGADRGAYEQYF. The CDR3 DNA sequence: TGTGCCAGCAGTGGAGCGGACAGGGGGGCCTACGAGCAGTACTTC.

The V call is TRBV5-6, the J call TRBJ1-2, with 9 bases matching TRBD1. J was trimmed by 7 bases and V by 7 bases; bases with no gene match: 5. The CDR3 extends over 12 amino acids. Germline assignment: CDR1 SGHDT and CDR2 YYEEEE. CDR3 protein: CASGTGRVGYTF. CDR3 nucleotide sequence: TGTGCCAGCGGGACAGGGAGGGTTGGCTACACCTTC.

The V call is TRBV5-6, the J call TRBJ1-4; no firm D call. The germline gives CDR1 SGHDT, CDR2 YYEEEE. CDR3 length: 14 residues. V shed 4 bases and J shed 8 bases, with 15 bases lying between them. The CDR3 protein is CASSLGLSREKLFF. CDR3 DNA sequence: TGTGCCAGCAGCCTTGGACTTTCAAGGGAAAAACTGTTTTTT.

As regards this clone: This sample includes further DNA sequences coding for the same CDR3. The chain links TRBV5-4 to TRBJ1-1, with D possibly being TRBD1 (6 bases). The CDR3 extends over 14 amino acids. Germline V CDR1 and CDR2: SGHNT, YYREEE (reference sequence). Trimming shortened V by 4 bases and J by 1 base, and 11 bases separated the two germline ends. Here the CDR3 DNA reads TGTGCCAGCAGCCTACAGGGACAGAACACTGAAGCTTTCTTT. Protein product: CASSLQGQNTEAFF.

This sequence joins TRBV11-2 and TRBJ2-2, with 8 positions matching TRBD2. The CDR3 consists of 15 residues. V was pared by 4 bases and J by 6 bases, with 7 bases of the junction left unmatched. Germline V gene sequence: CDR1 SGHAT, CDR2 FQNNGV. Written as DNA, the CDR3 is TGTGCCAGCAGCTCGGGACTAGGAGCGGCCGGGGAGCTGTTTTTT. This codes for CASSSGLGAAGELFF. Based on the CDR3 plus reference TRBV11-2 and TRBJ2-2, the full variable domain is EAGVAQSPRYKIIEKRQSVAFWCNPISGHATLYWYQQILGQGPKLLIQFQNNGVVDDSQLPKDRFSAERLKGVDSTLKIQPAKLEDSAVYLCASSSGLGAAGELFFGEGSRLTVL.

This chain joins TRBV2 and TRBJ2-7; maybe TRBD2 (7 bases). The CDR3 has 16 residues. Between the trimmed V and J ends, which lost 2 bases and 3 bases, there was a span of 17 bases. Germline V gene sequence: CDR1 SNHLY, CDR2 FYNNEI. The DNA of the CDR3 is TGTGCCAGCAGTGAAACCCCGGGGGGCGCCCTCTACGAGCAGTACTTC. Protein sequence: CASSETPGGALYEQYF.

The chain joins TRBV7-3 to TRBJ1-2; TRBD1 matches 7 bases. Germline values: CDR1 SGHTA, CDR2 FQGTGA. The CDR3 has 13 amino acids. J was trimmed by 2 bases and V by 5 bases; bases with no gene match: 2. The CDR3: CASSPGQNYGYTF. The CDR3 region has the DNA TGTGCCAGCAGCCCGGGACAGAACTATGGCTACACCTTC.

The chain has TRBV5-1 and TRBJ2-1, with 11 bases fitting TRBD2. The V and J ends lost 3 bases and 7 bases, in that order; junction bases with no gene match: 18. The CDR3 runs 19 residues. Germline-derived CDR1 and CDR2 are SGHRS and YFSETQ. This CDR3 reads CASSSGAGGVAGGPNEQFF. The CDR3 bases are TGCGCCAGCAGCTCAGGGGCAGGGGGCGTAGCGGGAGGGCCGAATGAGCAGTTCTTC.

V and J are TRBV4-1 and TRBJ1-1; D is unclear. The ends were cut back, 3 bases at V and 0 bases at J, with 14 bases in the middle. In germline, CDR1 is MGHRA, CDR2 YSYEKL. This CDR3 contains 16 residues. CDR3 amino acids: CASSHGGLVLNTEAFF. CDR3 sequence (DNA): TGCGCCAGCAGCCACGGAGGGTTAGTTTTGAACACTGAAGCTTTCTTT.

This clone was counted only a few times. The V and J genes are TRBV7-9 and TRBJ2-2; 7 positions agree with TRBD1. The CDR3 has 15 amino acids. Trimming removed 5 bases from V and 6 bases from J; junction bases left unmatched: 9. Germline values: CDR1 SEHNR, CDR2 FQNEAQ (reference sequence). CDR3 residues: CASSTSRQGPGELFF. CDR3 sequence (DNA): TGTGCCAGCAGCACCTCGCGACAGGGTCCCGGGGAGCTGTTTTTT.

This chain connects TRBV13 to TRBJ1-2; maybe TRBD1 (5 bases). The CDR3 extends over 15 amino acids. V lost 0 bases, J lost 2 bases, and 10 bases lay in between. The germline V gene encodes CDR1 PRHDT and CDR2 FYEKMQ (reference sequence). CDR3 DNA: TGTGCCAGCAGCTTAGGAGGGGTCGGCAACTATGGCTACACCTTC. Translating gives CASSLGGVGNYGYTF.

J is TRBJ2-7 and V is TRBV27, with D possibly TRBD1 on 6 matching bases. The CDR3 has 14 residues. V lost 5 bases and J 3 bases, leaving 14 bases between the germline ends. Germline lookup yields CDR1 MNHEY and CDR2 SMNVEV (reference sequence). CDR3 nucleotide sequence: TGTGCCAGCAGTATATACCAGGGGAGCTACGAGCAGTACTTC. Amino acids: CASSIYQGSYEQYF.

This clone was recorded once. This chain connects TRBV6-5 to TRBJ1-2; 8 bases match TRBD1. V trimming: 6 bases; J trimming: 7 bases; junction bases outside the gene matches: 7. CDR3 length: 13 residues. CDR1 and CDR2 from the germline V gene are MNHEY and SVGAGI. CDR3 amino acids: CASSPQGVGGYTF. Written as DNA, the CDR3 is TGTGCCAGCAGCCCACAGGGGGTGGGTGGCTACACCTTC.

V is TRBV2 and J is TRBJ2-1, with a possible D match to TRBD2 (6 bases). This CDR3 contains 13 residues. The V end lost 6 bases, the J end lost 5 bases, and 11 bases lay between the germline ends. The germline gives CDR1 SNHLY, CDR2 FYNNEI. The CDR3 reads CASRGVADNEQFF. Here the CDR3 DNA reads TGTGCCAGCAGGGGGGTAGCGGACAATGAGCAGTTCTTC.

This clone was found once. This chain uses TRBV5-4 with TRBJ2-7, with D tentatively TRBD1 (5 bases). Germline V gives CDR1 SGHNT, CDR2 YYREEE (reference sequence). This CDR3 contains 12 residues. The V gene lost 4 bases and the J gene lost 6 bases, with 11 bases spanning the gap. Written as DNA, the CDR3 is TGTGCCAGCAGCCAGGTAGGGGTCGAGCAGTACTTC. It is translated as CASSQVGVEQYF.